These 2 T cell receptor beta chains came from one sample sequenced in a study of shared clonotypes between healthy human individuals. TCRdb's copy holds only in-frame clones and misses some; the assay was immunoSEQ multiplex PCR. This table holds roughly 1,500,000 clones, 98% to 99% found once. What was sequenced was naive CD4+ T cells sorted from blood. Sample subset: CD45RA+ positively selected. These receptors were collected from a man aged 25-45 years in good health.

V usage is TRBV19 and J usage is TRBJ1-4, with TRBD1 identical over 7 bases. Germline trimming cut 3 bases from V and 6 bases from J; bases unmatched to any gene: 7. This CDR3 spans 15 amino acids. Germline CDR1 LNHDA, CDR2 SQIVND (reference sequence). In DNA, the CDR3 is TGTGCCAGTAGTATCCCCGGGGACAGTTATGAAAAACTGTTTTTT. Translation: CASSIPGDSYEKLFF.

The V and J genes are TRBV5-5 and TRBJ2-3; unclear D gene. The CDR3 contains 15 residues. Trimming shortened V by 2 bases and J by 1 base, and 11 bases separated the two germline ends. Germline CDR1 is SGHKS and CDR2 is YYEKEE (reference sequence). CDR3 DNA sequence: TGTGCCAGCAGCTTAGCTCGGGCGGGCACAGATACGCAGTATTTT. It is translated as CASSLARAGTDTQYF.